This T cell receptor (beta chain) is drawn from a study of OX40 agonist ivuxolimab in advanced cancers. Clones were sequenced by immunoSEQ multiplex PCR, and TCRdb holds only the in-frame ones, with some missing. The data contain approximately 46,000 clones, roughly three quarters of them singletons. The CDR3 length is 18 residues. Per germline, CDR1 LNHNV and CDR2 YYDKDF (reference sequence). The V and J ends lost 2 bases and 0 bases respectively, with 16 bases between them. This rearrangement joins TRBV15 to TRBJ1-4; D is possibly TRBD1 (6 bases). The TCR sequence derives from an adult with an advanced solid tumor such as melanoma, head and neck, liver or kidney cancer. Sequencing used CD4+ or CD8+ T cells sorted from blood, obtained in a trial of the OX40 agonist ivuxolimab. The CDR3 DNA reads as TGTGCCACCAGCAGACGCGGGGCAGGGGCTGCAACTAATGAAAAACTGTTTTTT. This codes for CATSRRGAGAATNEKLFF.